These 15 T cell receptor beta chains were all obtained from the same sample, sequenced in a study of T cell changes during pregnancy in multiple sclerosis. Sequenced by immunoSEQ multiplex PCR; TCRdb stores in-frame clones only, minus some. The sample lists some 73,000 clones, around 92% occurring once. This sample comprised peripheral blood, obtained in the third trimester of pregnancy. These TCRs come from a female donor in good health, enrolled as a control in a pregnancy study.

This chain's CDR3 is CASSGTSGVPGDTQYF. The CDR3 bases are TGTGCCAGCAGCGGTACTAGCGGGGTCCCAGGGGATACGCAGTATTTT. V usage is TRBV9 and J usage is TRBJ2-3, with TRBD2 identical over 10 bases. CDR1 is SGDLS and CDR2 is YYNGEE in the germline V gene. CDR3 size: 16 residues. After removal of 3 bases from V and 6 bases from J, the junction contained 10 bases not matched to a gene.

The chain couples TRBV9 to TRBJ2-1; 8 bases line up with TRBD2. The CDR3 loop spans 15 amino acids. The germline V gene has CDR1 SGDLS and CDR2 YYNGEE. The junction had 8 bases not matched to a gene; V was cut back by 0 bases and J by 9 bases. The CDR3 loop reads CASSVAGGPNGEQFF. The CDR3 nucleotides are TGTGCCAGCAGCGTAGCGGGAGGGCCTAATGGTGAGCAGTTCTTC.

This chain links TRBV2 with TRBJ1-1, with D perhaps TRBD1 (5 bases). The CDR3 has 12 amino acids. CDR1 and CDR2 (germline): SNHLY, FYNNEI. With 7 bases removed from V and 3 bases from J, the gap between germline ends came to 9 bases. CDR3 coding DNA: TGTGCCAGCACCTCAGGGTACACTGAAGCTTTCTTT. Its protein is CASTSGYTEAFF.

This CDR3 reads CASSPPGQGDLTQHF. Written as DNA, the CDR3 is TGTGCCAGCAGTCCTCCGGGACAGGGAGATTTGACCCAGCATTTT. This chain connects TRBV6-6 to TRBJ1-5; 9 bases agree with TRBD1. Germline CDR1 reads MNHNY; CDR2 reads SVGAGI (reference sequence). V shed 5 bases, J shed 11 bases, and the junction held 13 bases outside the gene matches. The CDR3 loop spans 15 amino acids.

This chain links TRBV10-3 with TRBJ1-1; 7 nucleotides agree with TRBD1. The ends lost 2 bases at V and 0 bases at J; junction bases unmatched: 9. The CDR3 extends over 17 amino acids. Germline CDR1 reads ENHRY; CDR2 reads SYGVKD. The CDR3 reads CAISELTGLGMNTEAFF. For the CDR3, the DNA is TGTGCCATCAGTGAGCTGACAGGGCTAGGGATGAACACTGAAGCTTTCTTT.

V is TRBV18 and J is TRBJ2-5, with 7 bases fitting TRBD1. Germline loops: CDR1 KGHSH, CDR2 LQKENI. V shed 4 bases, J shed 2 bases, and the junction held 4 bases outside the gene matches. The CDR3 spans 14 residues. The CDR3 DNA reads TGTGCCAGCTCACGACAGGGCTCTCAAGAGACCCAGTACTTC. It specifies CASSRQGSQETQYF.

The J gene is TRBJ2-3, the V gene TRBV11-2; 11 bases match TRBD2. Germline V gene lookup returns CDR1 SGHAT and CDR2 FQNNGV. Germline trimming cut 1 base from V and 4 bases from J; bases unmatched to any gene: 7. This CDR3 is 17 amino acids long. The CDR3: CASSLVVSGGAPDTQYF. CDR3 sequence (DNA): TGTGCCAGCAGCTTAGTTGTTAGCGGGGGGGCCCCAGATACGCAGTATTTT.

The rearrangement links TRBV2 to TRBJ2-7, with TRBD1 matching over 9 bases. The CDR3 extends over 15 amino acids. The trim removed 3 bases at V and 7 bases at J, leaving 10 bases unmatched. Germline CDR1 reads SNHLY; CDR2 reads FYNNEI. The CDR3 loop is CASSDQDRGPGEQYF. The CDR3 DNA reads as TGTGCCAGCAGTGACCAGGACAGGGGCCCCGGGGAGCAGTACTTC.

The V and J genes are TRBV11-2 and TRBJ2-6; D gene unclear. V was pared by 1 base and J by 0 bases, with 7 bases between. The CDR3 has 16 amino acids. Germline assignment: CDR1 SGHAT and CDR2 FQNNGV. This CDR3 reads CASSLGGHSGANVLTF. The CDR3 nucleotides are TGTGCCAGCAGCTTAGGCGGCCACTCTGGGGCCAACGTCCTGACTTTC.

This rearrangement joins TRBV5-1 to TRBJ2-3; 10 bases are shared with TRBD2. CDR1 is SGHRS, CDR2 YFSETQ, per germline. The junction had 12 bases not matched to a gene; V was cut back by 4 bases and J by 4 bases. The CDR3 loop spans 17 amino acids. CDR3 nucleotides: TGCGCCAGCAGCCTGGGATTAGCGGGGGGAGCTTCAGATACGCAGTATTTT. It yields the protein CASSLGLAGGASDTQYF.

This CDR3 reads CASSVVGAGGLTYNEQFF. CDR3 sequence (DNA): TGTGCCAGCAGCGTAGTAGGAGCGGGAGGGCTGACCTACAATGAGCAGTTCTTC. The rearrangement uses TRBV9 and TRBJ2-1; 10 bases align to TRBD2. The germline gives CDR1 SGDLS, CDR2 YYNGEE. The CDR3 is 18 residues long. With V trimmed by 0 bases and J by 2 bases, 8 bases remained unmatched.

The chain has TRBV28 and TRBJ1-5; D unclear. Germline CDR1 reads MDHEN; CDR2 reads SYDVKM. V was pared by 6 bases and J by 1 base, with 7 bases between. This CDR3 region has 13 residues. For the CDR3, the DNA is TGTGCCAGCAGCCACACCAGCAATCAGCCCCAGCATTTT. Amino acid sequence: CASSHTSNQPQHF.

The DNA for the CDR3 is TGTGCCAGCAGTGAGACAGCTCTCCCCTATAATTCACCCCTCCACTTT. Its protein is CASSETALPYNSPLHF. The rearrangement uses TRBV28 and TRBJ1-6; tentative D call: TRBD1 (5 bases). Trimming shortened V by 5 bases and J by 2 bases, and 13 bases separated the two germline ends. From germline, CDR1 is MDHEN and CDR2 SYDVKM. This CDR3 comprises 16 residues.

The J gene is TRBJ2-7, the V gene TRBV15; D not resolved. Germline assignment: CDR1 LNHNV and CDR2 YYDKDF (reference sequence). Trimming took 4 bases from V and 2 from J, leaving 15 bases between them. The CDR3 runs 15 residues. CDR3 in amino acids: CATSIFLGTAYEQYF. The DNA for the CDR3 is TGTGCCACCAGCATTTTCCTGGGCACAGCCTACGAGCAGTACTTC.

V and J are TRBV27 and TRBJ1-4; D gene uncertain. V lost 3 bases, J lost 7 bases, and 15 bases lay in between. The length of the CDR3 is 15 residues. CDR1 is MNHEY, CDR2 SMNVEV, per germline (reference sequence). This CDR3 is CASSFRSLSGEKLFF. Written as DNA, the CDR3 is TGTGCCAGCAGTTTTCGCAGCCTAAGCGGTGAAAAACTGTTTTTT. The whole variable domain, filled in from reference TRBV27 and TRBJ1-4, reads EAQVTQNPRYLITVTGKKLTVTCSQNMNHEYMSWYRQDPGLGLRQIYYSMNVEVTDKGDVPEGYKVSRKEKRNFPLILESPSPNQTSLYFCASSFRSLSGEKLFFGSGTQLSVL.